This T cell receptor (beta chain) appears in the sequencing data of a study of early T cells in non-severe SARS-CoV-2 infection. The CDR3 consists of 16 residues. Trimming left V 0 bases short and J 0 bases short, with 11 bases between. The V gene's germline CDR1 is LGHNA and CDR2 YNFKEQ. This clonotype showed up many times. In TCRdb, the 5' RACE reads were re-called with MiXCR into one record per CDR3 protein. This table holds roughly 46,000 distinct CDR3 sequences, less than 9.5% found once. This receptor was obtained from an adult who was a healthcare worker with PCR-confirmed SARS-CoV-2 infection or an uninfected control (not recorded which). Sequenced material: whole blood, taken at baseline. The V and J genes are TRBV4-2 and TRBJ1-2; D gene unclear. The CDR3 region has the DNA TGTGCCAGCAGCCAAGATCTAGACACCGCTAACTATGGCTACACCTTC. Its protein product is CASSQDLDTANYGYTF.